These 5 T cell receptor beta chains came from one sample sequenced in a study of T-cell reconstitution after alpha-beta-depleted transplantation in children. Unique molecular identifiers featured in how the TCRbeta library was prepared. TCRdb fed the PCR reads into MiXCR, producing one record per CDR3 protein. The sample yields around 700,000 distinct CDR3 sequences, over 10% seen once. Specimen: PBMCs, collected before TCRalphabeta/CD19-depleted stem cell transplant. The receptors derive from a girl aged 2 to 9 with congenital amegakaryocytic thrombocytopenia, due to receive a stem cell transplant.

This clonotype was observed a handful of times. The chain joins TRBV6-5 to TRBJ2-7; D unresolved. Trimming took 4 bases from V and 4 from J, leaving 17 bases between them. Germline CDR1 MNHEY, CDR2 SVGAGI. The CDR3 is made up of 15 amino acids. CDR3 DNA sequence: TGTGCCAGCAGTTTCGCGAAGAAAAACTCTTACGAGCAGTACTTC. Its translation is CASSFAKKNSYEQYF.

This clonotype was seen ten or more times. The chain has TRBV29-1 and TRBJ2-1; possible D gene TRBD2, 5 bases. Trimming removed 5 bases at V and 7 bases at J, with 15 bases between. The germline CDR1 and CDR2 sequences are SQVTM and ANQGSEA. The CDR3 consists of 13 residues. CDR3 in amino acids: CSVFGLALNEQFF. The CDR3 DNA reads TGCAGCGTTTTCGGGCTAGCACTAAATGAGCAGTTCTTC.

The chain uses TRBV14 and TRBJ2-7; unclear D gene. Germline loops: CDR1 SGHDN, CDR2 FVKESK. V was trimmed by 4 bases and J by 2 bases, leaving 15 bases between them. The CDR3 is 15 residues long. For the CDR3, the DNA is TGTGCCAGCAGCCCCACCTCGCCCGATCCCTACGAGCAGTACTTC. Its translation is CASSPTSPDPYEQYF. The full variable domain, completed using reference TRBV14 and TRBJ2-7, is EAGVTQFPSHSVIEKGQTVTLRCDPISGHDNLYWYRRVMGKEIKFLLHFVKESKQDESGMPNNRFLAERTGGTYSTLKVQPAELEDSGVYFCASSPTSPDPYEQYFGPGTRLTVT.

This clonotype was recorded at least ten times. The J gene is TRBJ2-1, the V gene TRBV20-1; 9 nucleotides agree with TRBD2. Germline CDR1 and CDR2: DFQATT and SNEGSKA (reference sequence). The CDR3 sequence is 15 residues long. The trim removed 1 base at V and 4 bases at J, leaving 5 bases unmatched. The CDR3 sequence: CSARGLAGYYNEQFF. DNA for the CDR3: TGCAGTGCTAGAGGGCTAGCGGGATATTACAATGAGCAGTTCTTC.

This clonotype has a count of ten or more. The gene calls are TRBV12-3 or TRBV12-4 and TRBJ2-5, with a possible D match to TRBD1 (6 bases). Deletions cut 5 bases from V and 2 bases from J, with 12 bases between. The CDR3 contains 14 residues. The CDR3 reads CASSPRGVQETQYF. The CDR3 DNA is TGTGCCAGCAGTCCCAGGGGAGTTCAAGAGACCCAGTACTTC.